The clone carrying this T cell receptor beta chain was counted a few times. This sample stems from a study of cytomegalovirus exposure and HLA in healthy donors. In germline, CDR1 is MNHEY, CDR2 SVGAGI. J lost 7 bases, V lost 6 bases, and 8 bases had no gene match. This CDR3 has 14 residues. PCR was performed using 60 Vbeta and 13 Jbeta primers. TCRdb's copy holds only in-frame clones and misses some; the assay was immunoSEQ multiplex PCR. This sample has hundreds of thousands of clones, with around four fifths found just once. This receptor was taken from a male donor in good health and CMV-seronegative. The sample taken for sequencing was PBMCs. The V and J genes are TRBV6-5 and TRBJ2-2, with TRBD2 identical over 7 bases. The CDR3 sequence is CASSRSGSNGELFF. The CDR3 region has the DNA TGTGCCAGCAGCCGTAGCGGGTCAAACGGGGAGCTGTTTTTT.